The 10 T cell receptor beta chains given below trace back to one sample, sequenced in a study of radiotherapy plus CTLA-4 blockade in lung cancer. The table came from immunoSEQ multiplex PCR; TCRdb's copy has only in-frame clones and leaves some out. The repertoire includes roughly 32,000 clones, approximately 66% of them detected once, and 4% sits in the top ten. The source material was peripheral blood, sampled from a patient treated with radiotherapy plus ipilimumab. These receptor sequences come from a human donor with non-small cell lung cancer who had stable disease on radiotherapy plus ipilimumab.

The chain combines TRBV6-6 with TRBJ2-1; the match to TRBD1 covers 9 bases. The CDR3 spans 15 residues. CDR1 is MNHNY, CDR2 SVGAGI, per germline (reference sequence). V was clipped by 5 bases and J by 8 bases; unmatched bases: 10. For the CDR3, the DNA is TGTGCCAGCAGTGACGGACAGGGGCTTCCGTATGAGCAGTTCTTC. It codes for CASSDGQGLPYEQFF.

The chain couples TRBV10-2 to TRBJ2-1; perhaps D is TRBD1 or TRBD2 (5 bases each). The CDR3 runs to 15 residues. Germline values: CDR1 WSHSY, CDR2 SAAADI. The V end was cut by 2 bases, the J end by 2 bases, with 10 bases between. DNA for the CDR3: TGCGCCAGCAGTGAGGACAGCGGCACCTACAATGAGCAGTTCTTC. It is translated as CASSEDSGTYNEQFF.

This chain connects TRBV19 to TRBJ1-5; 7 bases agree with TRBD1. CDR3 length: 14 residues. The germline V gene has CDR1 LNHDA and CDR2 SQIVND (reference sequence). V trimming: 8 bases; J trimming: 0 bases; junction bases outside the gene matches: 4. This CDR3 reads CASGTVYSNQPQHF. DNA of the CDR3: TGTGCCAGTGGGACAGTGTATAGCAATCAGCCCCAGCATTTT. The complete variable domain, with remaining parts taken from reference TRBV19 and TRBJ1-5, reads DGGITQSPKYLFRKEGQNVTLSCEQNLNHDAMYWYRQDPGQGLRLIYYSQIVNDFQKGDIAEGYSVSREKKESFPLTVTSAQKNPTAFYLCASGTVYSNQPQHFGDGTRLSIL.

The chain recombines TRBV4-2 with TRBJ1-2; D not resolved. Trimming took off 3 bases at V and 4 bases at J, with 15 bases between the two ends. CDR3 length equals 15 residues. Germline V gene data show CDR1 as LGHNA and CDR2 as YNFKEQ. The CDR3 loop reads CASSQGQTLPYGYTF. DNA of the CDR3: TGTGCCAGCAGCCAGGGCCAGACTCTCCCCTATGGCTACACCTTC.

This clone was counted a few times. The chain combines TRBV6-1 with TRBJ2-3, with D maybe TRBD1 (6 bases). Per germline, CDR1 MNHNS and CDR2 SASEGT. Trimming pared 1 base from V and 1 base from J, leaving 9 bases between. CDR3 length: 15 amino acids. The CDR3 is CASSEEGVGTDTQYF. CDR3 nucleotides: TGTGCCAGCAGTGAAGAGGGGGTTGGCACAGATACGCAGTATTTT.

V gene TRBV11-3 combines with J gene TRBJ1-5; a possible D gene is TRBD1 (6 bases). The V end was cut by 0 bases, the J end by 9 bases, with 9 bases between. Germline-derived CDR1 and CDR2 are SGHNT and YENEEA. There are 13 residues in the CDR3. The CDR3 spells CASSLEAGAPQHF. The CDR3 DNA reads TGTGCCAGCAGCTTAGAGGCGGGGGCGCCCCAGCATTTT.

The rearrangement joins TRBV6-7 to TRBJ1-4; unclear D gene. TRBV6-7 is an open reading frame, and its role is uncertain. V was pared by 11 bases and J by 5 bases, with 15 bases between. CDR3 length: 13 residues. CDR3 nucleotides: TGTGCCCCTATTAGGCAGGTAAATGAAAAACTGTTTTTT. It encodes CAPIRQVNEKLFF.

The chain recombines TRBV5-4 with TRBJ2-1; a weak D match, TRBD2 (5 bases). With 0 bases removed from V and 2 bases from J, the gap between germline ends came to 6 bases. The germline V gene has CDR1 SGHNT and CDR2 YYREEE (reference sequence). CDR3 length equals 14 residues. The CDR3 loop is CASSLGGAYNEQFF. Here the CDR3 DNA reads TGTGCCAGCAGCTTGGGGGGAGCCTACAATGAGCAGTTCTTC.

The CDR3 sequence: CASRVARWDQPQHF. The CDR3 DNA is TGTGCCAGCAGGGTGGCCAGGTGGGACCAGCCCCAGCATTTT. The chain employs TRBV6-5 and TRBJ1-5, with D tentatively TRBD1 (5 bases). The germline CDR1 and CDR2 sequences are MNHEY and SVGAGI. CDR3 length equals 14 residues. V was clipped by 6 bases and J by 7 bases, with 16 bases between them.

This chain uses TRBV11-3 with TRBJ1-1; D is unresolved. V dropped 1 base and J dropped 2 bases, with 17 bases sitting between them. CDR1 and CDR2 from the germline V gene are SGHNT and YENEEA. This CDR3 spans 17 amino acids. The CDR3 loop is CASSLGGFQRGNTEAFF. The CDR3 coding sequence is TGTGCCAGCAGCTTAGGAGGATTCCAGCGGGGAAACACTGAAGCTTTCTTT.